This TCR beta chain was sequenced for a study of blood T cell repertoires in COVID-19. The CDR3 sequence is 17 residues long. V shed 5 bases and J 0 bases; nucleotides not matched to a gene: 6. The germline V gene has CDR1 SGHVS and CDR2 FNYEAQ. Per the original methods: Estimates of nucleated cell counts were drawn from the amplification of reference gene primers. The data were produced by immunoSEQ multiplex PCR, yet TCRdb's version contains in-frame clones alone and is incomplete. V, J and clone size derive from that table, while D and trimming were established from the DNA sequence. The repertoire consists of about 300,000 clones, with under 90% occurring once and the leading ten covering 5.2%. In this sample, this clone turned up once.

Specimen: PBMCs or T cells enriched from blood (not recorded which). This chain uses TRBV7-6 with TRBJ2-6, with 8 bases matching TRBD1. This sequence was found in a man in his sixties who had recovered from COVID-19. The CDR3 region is CASSPGQGNSGANVLTF. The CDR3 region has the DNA TGTGCCAGCAGCCCCGGACAGGGAAACTCTGGGGCCAACGTCCTGACTTTC.